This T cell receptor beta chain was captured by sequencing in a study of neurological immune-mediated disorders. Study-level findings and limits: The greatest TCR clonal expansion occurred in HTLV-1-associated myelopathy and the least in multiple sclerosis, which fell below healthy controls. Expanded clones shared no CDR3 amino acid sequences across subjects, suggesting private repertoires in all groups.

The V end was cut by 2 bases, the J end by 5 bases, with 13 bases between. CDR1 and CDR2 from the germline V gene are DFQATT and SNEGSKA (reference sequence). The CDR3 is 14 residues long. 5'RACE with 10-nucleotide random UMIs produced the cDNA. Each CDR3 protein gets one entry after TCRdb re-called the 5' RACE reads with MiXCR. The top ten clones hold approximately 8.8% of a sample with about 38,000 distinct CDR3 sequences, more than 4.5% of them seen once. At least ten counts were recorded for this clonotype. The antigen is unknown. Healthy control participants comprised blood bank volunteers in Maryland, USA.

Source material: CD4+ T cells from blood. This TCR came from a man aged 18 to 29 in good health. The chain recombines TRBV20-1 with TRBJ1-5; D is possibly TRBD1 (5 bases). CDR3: CSARKGRDDQPQHF. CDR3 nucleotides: TGCAGTGCTAGAAAGGGCAGGGACGATCAGCCCCAGCATTTT.